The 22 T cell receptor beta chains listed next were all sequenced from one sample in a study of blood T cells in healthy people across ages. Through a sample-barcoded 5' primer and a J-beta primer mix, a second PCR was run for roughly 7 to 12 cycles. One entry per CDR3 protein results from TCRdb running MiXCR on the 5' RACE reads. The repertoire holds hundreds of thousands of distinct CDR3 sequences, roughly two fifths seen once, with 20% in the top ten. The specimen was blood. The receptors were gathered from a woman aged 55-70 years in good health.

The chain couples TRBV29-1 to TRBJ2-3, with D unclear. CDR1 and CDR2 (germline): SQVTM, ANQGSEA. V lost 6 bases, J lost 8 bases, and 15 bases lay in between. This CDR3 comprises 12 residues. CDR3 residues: CSVGEGTGTQYF. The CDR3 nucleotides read TGCAGCGTGGGCGAAGGAACGGGTACGCAGTATTTT.

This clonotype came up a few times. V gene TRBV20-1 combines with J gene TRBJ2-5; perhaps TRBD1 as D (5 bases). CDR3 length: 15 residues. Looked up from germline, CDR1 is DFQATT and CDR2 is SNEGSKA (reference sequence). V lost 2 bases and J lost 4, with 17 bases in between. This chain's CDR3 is CSARLGSGPGETQYF. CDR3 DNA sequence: TGCAGTGCTAGACTCGGATCAGGGCCCGGAGAGACCCAGTACTTC.

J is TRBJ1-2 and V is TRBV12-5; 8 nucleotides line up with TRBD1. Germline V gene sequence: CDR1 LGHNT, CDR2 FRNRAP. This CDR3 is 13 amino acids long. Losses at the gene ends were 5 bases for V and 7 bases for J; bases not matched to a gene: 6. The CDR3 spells CASGAGQGPGYTF. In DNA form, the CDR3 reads TGTGCTAGTGGTGCCGGACAGGGTCCTGGCTACACCTTC. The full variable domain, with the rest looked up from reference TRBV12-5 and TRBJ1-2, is DARVTQTPRHKVTEMGQEVTMRCQPILGHNTVFWYRQTMMQGLELLAYFRNRAPLDDSGMPKDRFSAEMPDATLATLKIQPSEPRDSAVYFCASGAGQGPGYTFGSGTRLTVV.

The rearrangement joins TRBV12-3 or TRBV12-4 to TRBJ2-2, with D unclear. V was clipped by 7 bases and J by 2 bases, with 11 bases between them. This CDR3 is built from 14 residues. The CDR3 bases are TGTGCCAGCATCCTCGTACTCAACACCGGGGAGCTGTTTTTT. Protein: CASILVLNTGELFF.

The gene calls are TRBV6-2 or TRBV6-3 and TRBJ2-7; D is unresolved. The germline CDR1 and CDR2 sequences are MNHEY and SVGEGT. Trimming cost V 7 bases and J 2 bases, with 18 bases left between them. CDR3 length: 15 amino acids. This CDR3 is CASIKQGWGTYEQYF. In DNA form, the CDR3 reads TGTGCCAGCATCAAACAAGGGTGGGGTACCTACGAGCAGTACTTC.

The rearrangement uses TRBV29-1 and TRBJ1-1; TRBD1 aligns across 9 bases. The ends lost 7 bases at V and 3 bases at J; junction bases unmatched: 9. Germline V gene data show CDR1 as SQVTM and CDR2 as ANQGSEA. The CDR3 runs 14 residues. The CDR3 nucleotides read TGCAGCGCCACGGGGACAGGGTGGTACACTGAAGCTTTCTTT. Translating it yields CSATGTGWYTEAFF.

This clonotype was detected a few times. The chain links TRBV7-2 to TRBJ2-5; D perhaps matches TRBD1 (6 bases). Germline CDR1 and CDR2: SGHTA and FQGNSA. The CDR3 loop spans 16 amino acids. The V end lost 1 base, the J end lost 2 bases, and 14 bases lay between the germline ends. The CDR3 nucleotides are TGTGCCAGCAGCTTAGAATGGCCAGGGGAGCAAGAGACCCAGTACTTC. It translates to CASSLEWPGEQETQYF.

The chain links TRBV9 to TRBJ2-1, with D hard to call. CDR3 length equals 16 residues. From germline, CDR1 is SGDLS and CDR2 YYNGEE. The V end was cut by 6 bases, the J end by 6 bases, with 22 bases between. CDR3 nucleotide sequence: TGTGCCAGCAATTGTGCATTGGTATACGAGCCCAATGAGCAGTTCTTC. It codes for CASNCALVYEPNEQFF.

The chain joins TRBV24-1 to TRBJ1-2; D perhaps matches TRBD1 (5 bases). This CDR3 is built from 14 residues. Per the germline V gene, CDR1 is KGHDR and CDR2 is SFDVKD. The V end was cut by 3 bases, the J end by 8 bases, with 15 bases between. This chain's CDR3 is CATSDPRGEFGYTF. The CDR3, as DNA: TGTGCCACCAGTGATCCTAGAGGGGAATTCGGCTACACCTTC.

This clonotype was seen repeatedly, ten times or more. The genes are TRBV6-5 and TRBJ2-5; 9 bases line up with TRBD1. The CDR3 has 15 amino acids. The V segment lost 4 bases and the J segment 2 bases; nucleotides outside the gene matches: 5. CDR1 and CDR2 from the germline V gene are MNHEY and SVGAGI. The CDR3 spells CASSLQGAGQETQYF. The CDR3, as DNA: TGTGCCAGCAGTTTACAGGGGGCAGGGCAAGAGACCCAGTACTTC.

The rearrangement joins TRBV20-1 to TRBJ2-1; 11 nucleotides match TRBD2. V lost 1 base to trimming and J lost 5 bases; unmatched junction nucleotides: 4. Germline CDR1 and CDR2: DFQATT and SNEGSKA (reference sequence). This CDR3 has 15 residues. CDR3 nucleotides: TGCAGTGCTAGAGCTTGGACTAGCGGGCACAATGAGCAGTTCTTC. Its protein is CSARAWTSGHNEQFF.

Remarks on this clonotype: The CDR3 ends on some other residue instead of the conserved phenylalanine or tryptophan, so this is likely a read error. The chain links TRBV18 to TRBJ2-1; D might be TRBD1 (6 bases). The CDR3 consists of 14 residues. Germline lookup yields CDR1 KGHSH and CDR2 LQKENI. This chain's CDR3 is CASSPRQENNEQFL. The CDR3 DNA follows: TGTGCCAGCTCACCACGACAGGAAAACAACGAGCAGTTCCTC.

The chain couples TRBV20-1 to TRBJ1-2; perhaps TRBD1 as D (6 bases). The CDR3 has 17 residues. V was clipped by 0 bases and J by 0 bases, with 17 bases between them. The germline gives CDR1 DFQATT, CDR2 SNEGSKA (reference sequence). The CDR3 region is CSARDYLSGGANYGYTF. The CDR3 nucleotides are TGCAGTGCTAGAGATTATCTCAGTGGGGGCGCTAACTATGGCTACACCTTC.

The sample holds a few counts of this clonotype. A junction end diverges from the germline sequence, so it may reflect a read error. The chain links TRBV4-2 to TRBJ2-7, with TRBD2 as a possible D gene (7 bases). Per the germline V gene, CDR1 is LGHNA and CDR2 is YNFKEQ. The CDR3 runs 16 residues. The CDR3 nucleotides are TGTGCCAGCAGCCAAGCTCGGGGGGCGAGCTCCTGCGAGCAGTACTTC. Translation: CASSQARGASSCEQYF.

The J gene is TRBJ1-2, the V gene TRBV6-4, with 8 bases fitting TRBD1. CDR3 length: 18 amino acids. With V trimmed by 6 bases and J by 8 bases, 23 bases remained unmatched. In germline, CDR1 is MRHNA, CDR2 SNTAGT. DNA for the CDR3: TGTGCCAGCAGACAATCGGACAGGGAACCCGACTCCATCTACGGCTACACCTTC. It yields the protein CASRQSDREPDSIYGYTF.

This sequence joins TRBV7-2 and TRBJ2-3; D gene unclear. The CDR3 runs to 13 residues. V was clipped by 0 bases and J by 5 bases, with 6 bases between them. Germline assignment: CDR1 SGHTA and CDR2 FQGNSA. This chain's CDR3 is CASSLAPGDTQYF. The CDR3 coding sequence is TGTGCCAGCAGCTTAGCACCAGGAGATACGCAGTATTTT.

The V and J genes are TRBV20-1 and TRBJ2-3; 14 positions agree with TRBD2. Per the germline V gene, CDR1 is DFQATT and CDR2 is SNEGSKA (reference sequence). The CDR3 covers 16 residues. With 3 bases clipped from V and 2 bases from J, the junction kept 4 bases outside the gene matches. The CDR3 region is CSASWTSGGYTDTQYF. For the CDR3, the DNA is TGCAGTGCTAGCTGGACTAGCGGGGGGTACACAGATACGCAGTATTTT.

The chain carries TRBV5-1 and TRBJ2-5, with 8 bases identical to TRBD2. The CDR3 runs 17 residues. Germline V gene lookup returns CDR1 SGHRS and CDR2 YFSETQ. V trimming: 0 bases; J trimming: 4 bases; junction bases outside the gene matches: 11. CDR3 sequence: CASSLALLQAGGETQYF. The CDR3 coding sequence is TGCGCCAGCAGCTTGGCTCTGCTCCAGGCGGGAGGAGAGACCCAGTACTTC.

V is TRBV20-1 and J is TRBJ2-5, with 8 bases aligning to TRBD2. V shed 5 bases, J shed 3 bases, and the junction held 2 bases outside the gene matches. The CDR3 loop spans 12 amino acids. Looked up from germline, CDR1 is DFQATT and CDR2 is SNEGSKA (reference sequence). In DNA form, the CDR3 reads TGCAGTGCTCATAGCGGGGAAGAGACCCAGTACTTC. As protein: CSAHSGEETQYF.

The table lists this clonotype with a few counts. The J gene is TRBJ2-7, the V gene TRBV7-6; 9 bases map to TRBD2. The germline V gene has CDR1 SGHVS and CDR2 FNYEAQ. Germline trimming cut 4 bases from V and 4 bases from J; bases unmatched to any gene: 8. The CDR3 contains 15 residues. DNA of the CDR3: TGTGCCAGCAGCTCCAGGGGTAGCGGGAGTTACGAGCAGTACTTC. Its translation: CASSSRGSGSYEQYF.

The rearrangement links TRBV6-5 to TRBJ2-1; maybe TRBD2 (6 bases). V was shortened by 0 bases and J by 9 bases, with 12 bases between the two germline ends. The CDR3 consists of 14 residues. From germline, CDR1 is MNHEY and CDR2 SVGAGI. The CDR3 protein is CASSYSELGGEQFF. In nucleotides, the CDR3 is TGTGCCAGCAGTTACTCCGAATTGGGAGGTGAGCAGTTCTTC.

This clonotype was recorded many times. The CDR3 reads CASSTRETQYF. The CDR3 region has the DNA TGTGCCAGCAGCACTCGGGAGACCCAGTACTTC. J is TRBJ2-5 and V is TRBV11-2, with D uncertain. The CDR3 covers 11 residues. The germline CDR1 and CDR2 sequences are SGHAT and FQNNGV. V was trimmed by 5 bases and J by 5 bases, leaving 6 bases between them. Filled out from reference TRBV11-2 and TRBJ2-5, the complete variable domain reads EAGVAQSPRYKIIEKRQSVAFWCNPISGHATLYWYQQILGQGPKLLIQFQNNGVVDDSQLPKDRFSAERLKGVDSTLKIQPAKLEDSAVYLCASSTRETQYFGPGTRLLVL.